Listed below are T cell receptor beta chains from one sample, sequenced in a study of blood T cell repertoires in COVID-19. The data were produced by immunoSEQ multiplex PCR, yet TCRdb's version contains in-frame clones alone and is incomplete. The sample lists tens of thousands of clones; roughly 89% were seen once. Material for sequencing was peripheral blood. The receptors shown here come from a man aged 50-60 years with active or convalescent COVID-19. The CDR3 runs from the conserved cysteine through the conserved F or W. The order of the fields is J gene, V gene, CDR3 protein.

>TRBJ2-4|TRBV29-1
CSVGPEGNIQYF
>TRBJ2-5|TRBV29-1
CSVDGTAKRGETQYF
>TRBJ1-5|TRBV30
CAGSKGQLNQPQHF
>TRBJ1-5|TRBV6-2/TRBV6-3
CASSSGIEDRDGNQPQHF
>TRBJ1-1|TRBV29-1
CSGDRVNTEAFF
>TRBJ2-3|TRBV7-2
CASSLAGTSGTDTQYF
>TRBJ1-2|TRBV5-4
CASGGQGNNYGYTF
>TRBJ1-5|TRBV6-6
CASSLQGVNQPQHF
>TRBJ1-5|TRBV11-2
CASSPGLAGGRKNQPQHF
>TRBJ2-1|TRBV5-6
CASRTGLAGSSYNEQFF
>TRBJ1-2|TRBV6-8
CASSGLWLSYTF
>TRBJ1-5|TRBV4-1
CASSLTGIGDQPQHF
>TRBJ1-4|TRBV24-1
CATSDTGTGDEKLFF
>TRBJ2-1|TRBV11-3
CASSLYGTTYNEQFF
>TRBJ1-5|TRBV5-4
CASSFGGGGNQPQHF
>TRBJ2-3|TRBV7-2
CASSLRGRGGTDTQYF
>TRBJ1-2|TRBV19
CASRRQGINYGYTF
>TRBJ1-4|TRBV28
CASSFPPGGRKLFF
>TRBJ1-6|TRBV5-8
CASSLGANSPLHF
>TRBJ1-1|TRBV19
CASSPPRGNTEAFF
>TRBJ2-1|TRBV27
CASSSGQRLIYNEQFF
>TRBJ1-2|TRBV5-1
CASTTGTGDRGYTF
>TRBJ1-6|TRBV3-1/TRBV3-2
CASGRGPSSYNSPLHF
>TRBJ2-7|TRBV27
CASRRGGTIDSYEQYF
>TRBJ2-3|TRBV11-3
CASSLEGRGATDTQYF
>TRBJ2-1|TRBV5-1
CASSLFAGVNEQFF
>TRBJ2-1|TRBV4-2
CASSQDWTSGNEQFF
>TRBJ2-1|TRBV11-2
CASSGSGTSYNEQFF
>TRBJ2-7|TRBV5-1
CASSLRPTAYEQYF
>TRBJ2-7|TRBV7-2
CASSFGQGREQYF
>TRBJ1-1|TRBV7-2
CASSLSQGRTEAFF
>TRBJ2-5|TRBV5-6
CASRRDRGLETQYF
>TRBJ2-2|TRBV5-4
CASSLAGLAATGELFF
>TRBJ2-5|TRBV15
CATSRDRGPQETQYF
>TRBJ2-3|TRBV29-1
CSARDLLVSTDTQYF